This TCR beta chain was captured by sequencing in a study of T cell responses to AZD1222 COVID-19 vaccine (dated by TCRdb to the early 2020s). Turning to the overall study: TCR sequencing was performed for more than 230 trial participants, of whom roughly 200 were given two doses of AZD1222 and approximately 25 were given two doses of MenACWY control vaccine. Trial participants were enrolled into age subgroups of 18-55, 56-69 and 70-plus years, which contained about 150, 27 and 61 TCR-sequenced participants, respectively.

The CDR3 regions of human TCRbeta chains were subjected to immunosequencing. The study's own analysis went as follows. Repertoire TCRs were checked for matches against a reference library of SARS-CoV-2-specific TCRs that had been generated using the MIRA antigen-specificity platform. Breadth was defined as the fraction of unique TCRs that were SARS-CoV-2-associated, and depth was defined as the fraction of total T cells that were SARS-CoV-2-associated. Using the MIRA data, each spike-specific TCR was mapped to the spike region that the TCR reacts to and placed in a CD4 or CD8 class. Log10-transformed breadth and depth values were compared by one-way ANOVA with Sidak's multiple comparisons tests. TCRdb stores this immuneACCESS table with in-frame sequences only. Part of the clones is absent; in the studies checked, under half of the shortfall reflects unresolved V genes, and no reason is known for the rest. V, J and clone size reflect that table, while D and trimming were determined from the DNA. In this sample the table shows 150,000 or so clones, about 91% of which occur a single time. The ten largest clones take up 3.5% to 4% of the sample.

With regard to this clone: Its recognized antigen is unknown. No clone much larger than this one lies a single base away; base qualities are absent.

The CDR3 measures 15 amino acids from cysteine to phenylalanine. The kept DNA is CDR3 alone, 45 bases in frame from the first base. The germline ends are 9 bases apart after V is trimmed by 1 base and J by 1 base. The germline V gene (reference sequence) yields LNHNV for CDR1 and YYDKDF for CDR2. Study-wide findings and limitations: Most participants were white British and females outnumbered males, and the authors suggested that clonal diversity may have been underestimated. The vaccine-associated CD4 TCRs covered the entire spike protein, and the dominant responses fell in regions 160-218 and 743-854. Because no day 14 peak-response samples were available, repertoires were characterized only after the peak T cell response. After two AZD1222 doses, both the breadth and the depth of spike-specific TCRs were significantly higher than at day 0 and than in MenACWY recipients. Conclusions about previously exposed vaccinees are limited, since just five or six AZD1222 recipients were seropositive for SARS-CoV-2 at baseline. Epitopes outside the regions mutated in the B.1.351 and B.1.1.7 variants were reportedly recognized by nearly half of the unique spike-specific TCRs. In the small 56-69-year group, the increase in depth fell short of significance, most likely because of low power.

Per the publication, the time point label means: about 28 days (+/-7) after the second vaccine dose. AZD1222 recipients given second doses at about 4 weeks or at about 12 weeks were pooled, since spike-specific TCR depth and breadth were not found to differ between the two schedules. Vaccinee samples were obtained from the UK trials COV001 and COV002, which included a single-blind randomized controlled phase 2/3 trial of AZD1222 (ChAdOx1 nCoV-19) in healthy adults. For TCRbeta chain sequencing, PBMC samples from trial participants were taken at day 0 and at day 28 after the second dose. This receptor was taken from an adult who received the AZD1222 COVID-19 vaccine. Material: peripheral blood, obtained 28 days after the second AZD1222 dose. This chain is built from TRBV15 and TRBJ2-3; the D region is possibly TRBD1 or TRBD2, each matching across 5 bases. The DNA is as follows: TGTGCCACCAGCAGAGCGGGGCGGGGCACAGATACGCAGTATTTT. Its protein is CATSRAGRGTDTQYF.